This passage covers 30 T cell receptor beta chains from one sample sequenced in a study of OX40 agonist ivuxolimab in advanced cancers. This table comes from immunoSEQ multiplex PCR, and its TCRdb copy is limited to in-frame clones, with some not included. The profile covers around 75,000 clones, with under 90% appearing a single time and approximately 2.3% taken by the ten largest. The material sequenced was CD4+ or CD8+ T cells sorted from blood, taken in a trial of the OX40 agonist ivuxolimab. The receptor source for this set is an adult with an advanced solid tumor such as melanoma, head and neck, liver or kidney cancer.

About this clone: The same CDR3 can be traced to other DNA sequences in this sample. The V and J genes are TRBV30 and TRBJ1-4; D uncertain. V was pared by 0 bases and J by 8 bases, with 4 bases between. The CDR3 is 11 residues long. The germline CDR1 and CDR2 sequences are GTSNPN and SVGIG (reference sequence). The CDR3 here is CAWSVGEKLFF. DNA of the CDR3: TGTGCCTGGAGTGTTGGCGAAAAACTGTTTTTT.

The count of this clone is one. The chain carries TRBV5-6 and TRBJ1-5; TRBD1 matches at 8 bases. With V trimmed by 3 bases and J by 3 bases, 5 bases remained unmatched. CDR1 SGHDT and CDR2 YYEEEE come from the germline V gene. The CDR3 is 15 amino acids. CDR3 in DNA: TGTGCCAGCAGCTCACGACAGGGGTACAATCAGCCCCAGCATTTT. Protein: CASSSRQGYNQPQHF.

CDR3 residues: CASKLRGLGYTF. The DNA of the CDR3 is TGTGCCAGTAAGCTCAGAGGTCTTGGCTACACCTTC. The chain combines TRBV28 with TRBJ1-2, with no clear D. Germline CDR1 and CDR2: MDHEN and SYDVKM. This CDR3 has 12 amino acids. The V end lost 9 bases, the J end lost 7 bases, and 15 bases lay between the germline ends.

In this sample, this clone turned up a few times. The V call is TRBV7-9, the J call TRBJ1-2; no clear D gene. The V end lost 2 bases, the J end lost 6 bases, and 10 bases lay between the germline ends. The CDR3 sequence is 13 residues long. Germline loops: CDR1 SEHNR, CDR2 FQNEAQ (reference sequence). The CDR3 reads CASSLHIADGYTF. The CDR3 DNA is TGTGCCAGCAGCTTACACATTGCCGATGGCTACACCTTC.

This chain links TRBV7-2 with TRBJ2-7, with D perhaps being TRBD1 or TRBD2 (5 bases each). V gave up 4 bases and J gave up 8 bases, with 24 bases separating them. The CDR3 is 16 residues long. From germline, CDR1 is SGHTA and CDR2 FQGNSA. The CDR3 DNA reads TGTGCCAGCAGCTACCAAACCGGGACGGGAACCTTGAAGCAGTACTTC. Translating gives CASSYQTGTGTLKQYF. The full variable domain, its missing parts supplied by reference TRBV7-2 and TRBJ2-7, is GAGVSQSPSNKVTEKGKDVELRCDPISGHTALYWYRQSLGQGLEFLIYFQGNSAPDKSGLPSDRFSAERTGGSVSTLTIQRTQQEDSAVYLCASSYQTGTGTLKQYFGPGTRLTVT.

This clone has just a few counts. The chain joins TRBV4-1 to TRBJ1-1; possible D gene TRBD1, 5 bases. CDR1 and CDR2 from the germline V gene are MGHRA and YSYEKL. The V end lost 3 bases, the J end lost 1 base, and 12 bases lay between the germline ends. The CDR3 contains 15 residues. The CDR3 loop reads CASSHFHDRNTEAFF. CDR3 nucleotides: TGCGCCAGCAGCCATTTCCACGACAGGAACACTGAAGCTTTCTTT.

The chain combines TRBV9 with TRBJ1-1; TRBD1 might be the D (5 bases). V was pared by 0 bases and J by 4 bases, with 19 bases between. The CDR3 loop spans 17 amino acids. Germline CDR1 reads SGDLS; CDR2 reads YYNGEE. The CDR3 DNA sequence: TGTGCCAGCAGCGTAGGGCCCCTGGGTCAGGGATCCACTGAAGCTTTCTTT. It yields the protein CASSVGPLGQGSTEAFF. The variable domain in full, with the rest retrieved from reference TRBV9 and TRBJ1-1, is DSGVTQTPKHLITATGQRVTLRCSPRSGDLSVYWYQQSLDQGLQFLIQYYNGEERAKGNILERFSAQQFPDLHSELNLSSLELGDSALYFCASSVGPLGQGSTEAFFGQGTRLTVV.

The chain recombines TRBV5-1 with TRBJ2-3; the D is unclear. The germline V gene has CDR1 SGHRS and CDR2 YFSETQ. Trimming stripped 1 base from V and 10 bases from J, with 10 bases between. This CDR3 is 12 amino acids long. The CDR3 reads CASSLYGIAQYF. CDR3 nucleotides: TGCGCCAGCAGCTTGTACGGCATAGCGCAGTATTTT. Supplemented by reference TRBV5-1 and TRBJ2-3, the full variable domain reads KAGVTQTPRYLIKTRGQQVTLSCSPISGHRSVSWYQQTPGQGLQFLFEYFSETQRNKGNFPGRFSGRQFSNSRSEMNVSTLELGDSALYLCASSLYGIAQYFGPGTRLTVL.

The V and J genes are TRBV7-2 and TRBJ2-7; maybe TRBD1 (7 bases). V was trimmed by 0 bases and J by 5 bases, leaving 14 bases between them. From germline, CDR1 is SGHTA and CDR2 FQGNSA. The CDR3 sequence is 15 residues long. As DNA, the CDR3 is TGTGCCAGCAGCTTAGCGCAGGGGGAGGAGAACGAGCAGTACTTC. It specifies CASSLAQGEENEQYF.

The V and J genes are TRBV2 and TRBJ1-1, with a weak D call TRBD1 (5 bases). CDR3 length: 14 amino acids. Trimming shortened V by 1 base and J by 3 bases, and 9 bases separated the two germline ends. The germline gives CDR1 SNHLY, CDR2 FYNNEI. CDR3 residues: CASSEGGGYTEAFF. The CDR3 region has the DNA TGTGCCAGCAGTGAAGGGGGGGGATACACTGAAGCTTTCTTT.

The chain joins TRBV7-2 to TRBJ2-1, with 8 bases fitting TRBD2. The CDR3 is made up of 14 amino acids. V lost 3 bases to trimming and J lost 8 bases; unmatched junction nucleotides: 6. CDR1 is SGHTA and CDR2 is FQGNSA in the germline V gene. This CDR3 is CASSLSTTSDEQFF. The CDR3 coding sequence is TGTGCCAGCAGCTTGTCTACGACTAGCGATGAGCAGTTCTTC.

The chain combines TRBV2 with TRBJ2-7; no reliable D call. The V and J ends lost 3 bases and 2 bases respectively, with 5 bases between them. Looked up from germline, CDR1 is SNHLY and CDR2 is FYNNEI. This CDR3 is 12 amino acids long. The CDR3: CASSDTPYEQYF. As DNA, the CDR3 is TGTGCCAGCAGTGACACCCCCTACGAGCAGTACTTC.

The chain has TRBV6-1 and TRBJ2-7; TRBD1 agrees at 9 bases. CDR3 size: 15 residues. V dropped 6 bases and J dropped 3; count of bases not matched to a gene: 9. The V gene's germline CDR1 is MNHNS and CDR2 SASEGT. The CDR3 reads CASRRDRVPLYEQYF. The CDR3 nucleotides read TGTGCCAGCAGAAGGGACAGGGTGCCGCTCTACGAGCAGTACTTC.

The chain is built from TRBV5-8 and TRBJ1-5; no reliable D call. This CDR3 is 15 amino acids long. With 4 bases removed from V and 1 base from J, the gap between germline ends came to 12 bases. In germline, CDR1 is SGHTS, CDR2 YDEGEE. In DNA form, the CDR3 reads TGTGCCAGCAGCGCCGGCGTATCAAGCAATCAGCCCCAGCATTTT. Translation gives CASSAGVSSNQPQHF. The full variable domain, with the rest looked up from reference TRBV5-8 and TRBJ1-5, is EAGVTQSPTHLIKTRGQQATLRCSPISGHTSVYWYQQALGLGLQFLLWYDEGEERNRGNFPPRFSGRQFPNYSSELNVNALELEDSALYLCASSAGVSSNQPQHFGDGTRLSIL.

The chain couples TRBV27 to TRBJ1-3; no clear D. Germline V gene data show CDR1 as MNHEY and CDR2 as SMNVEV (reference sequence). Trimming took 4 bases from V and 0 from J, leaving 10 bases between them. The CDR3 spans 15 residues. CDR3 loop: CASSYTANSGNTIYF. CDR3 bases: TGTGCCAGCAGTTACACGGCTAACTCTGGAAACACCATATATTTT.

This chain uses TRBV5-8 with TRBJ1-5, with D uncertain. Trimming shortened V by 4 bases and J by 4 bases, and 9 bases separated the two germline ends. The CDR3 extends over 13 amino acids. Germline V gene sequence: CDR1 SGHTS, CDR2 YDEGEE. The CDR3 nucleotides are TGTGCCAGCAGCCGTGACAAGAATCAGCCCCAGCATTTT. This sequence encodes CASSRDKNQPQHF.

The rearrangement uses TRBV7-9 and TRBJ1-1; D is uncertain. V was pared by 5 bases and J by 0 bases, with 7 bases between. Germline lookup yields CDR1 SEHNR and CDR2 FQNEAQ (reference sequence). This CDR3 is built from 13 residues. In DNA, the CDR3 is TGTGCCAGCAGCCGACACTTGAACACTGAAGCTTTCTTT. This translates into CASSRHLNTEAFF.

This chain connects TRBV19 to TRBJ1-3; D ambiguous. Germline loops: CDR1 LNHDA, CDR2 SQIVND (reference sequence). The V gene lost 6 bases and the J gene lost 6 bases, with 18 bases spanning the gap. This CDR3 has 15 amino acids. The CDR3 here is CASRDWRGIENTIYF. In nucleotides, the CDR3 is TGTGCCAGTAGGGACTGGCGGGGAATTGAAAACACCATATATTTT.

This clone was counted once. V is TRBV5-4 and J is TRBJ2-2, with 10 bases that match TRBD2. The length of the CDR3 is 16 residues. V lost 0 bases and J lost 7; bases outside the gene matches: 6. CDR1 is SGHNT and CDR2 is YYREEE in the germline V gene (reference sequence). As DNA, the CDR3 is TGTGCCAGCAGCTTGGGGCTAGCGGGGGAAAGCGGGGAGCTGTTTTTT. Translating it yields CASSLGLAGESGELFF.

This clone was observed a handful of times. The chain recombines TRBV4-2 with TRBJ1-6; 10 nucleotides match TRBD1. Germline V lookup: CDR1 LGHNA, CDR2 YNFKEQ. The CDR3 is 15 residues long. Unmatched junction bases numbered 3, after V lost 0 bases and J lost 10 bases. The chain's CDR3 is CASSQEGQGTSPLHF. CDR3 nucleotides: TGTGCCAGCAGCCAAGAGGGACAGGGGACCTCACCCCTCCACTTT.

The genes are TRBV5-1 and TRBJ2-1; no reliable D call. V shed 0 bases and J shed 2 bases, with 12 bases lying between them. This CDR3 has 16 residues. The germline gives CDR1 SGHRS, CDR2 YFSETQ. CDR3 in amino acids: CASSLGSGEPYNEQFF. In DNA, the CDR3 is TGCGCCAGCAGCTTGGGGTCCGGAGAGCCCTACAATGAGCAGTTCTTC.

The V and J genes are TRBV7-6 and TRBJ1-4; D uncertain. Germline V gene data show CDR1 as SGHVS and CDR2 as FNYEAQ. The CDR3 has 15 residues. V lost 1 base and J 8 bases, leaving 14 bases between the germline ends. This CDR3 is CASSLGLDPREKLFF. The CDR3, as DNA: TGTGCCAGCAGCTTAGGGTTGGACCCGCGGGAAAAACTGTTTTTT.

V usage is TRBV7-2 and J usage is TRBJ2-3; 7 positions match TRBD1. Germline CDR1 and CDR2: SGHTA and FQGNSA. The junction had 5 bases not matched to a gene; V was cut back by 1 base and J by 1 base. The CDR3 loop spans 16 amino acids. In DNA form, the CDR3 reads TGTGCCAGCAGCTTAGGGAACCAGGGGGGCACAGATACGCAGTATTTT. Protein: CASSLGNQGGTDTQYF.

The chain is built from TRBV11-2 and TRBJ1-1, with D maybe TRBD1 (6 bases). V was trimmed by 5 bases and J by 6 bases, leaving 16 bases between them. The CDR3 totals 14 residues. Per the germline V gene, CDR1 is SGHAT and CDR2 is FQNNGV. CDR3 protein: CASSPGGQRAEAFF. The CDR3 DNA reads TGTGCCAGCAGCCCCGGGGGGCAAAGGGCTGAAGCTTTCTTT.

The CDR3 nucleotides read TGTGCCAGCAGTTCCGGGACAGTTGGTGAAAAACTGTTTTTT. It encodes CASSSGTVGEKLFF. V is TRBV28 and J is TRBJ1-4, with TRBD1 matching over 7 bases. The V and J ends lost 4 bases and 7 bases, in that order; junction bases with no gene match: 6. This CDR3 is 14 amino acids long. Looked up from germline, CDR1 is MDHEN and CDR2 is SYDVKM.

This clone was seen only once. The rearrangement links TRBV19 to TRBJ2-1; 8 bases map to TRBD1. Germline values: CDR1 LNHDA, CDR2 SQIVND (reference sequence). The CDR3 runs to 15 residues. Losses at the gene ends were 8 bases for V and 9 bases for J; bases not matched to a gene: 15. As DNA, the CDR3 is TGTGCCAGTTGCTCTATGCAGGGGGCTTGTACTGAGCAGTTCTTC. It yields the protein CASCSMQGACTEQFF.

For the CDR3, the DNA is TGTGCCAGCAGTGGCCGGACAGGTGCGGCCGGGGAGCTGTTTTTT. Translated: CASSGRTGAAGELFF. This sequence joins TRBV2 and TRBJ2-2; 7 positions agree with TRBD1. Germline V gene lookup returns CDR1 SNHLY and CDR2 FYNNEI. CDR3 length: 15 amino acids. With V trimmed by 4 bases and J by 6 bases, 8 bases remained unmatched.

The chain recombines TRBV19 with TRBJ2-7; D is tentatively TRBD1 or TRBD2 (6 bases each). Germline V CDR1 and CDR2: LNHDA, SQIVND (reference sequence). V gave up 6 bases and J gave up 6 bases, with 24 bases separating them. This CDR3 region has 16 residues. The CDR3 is CASRISGGGGIREQYF. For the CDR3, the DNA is TGTGCCAGTAGAATCAGCGGAGGAGGGGGAATTCGCGAGCAGTACTTC.

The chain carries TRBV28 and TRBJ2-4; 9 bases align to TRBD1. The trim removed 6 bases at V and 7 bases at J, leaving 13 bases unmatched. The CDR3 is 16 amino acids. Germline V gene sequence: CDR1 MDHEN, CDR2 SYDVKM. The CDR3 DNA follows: TGTGCCAGCAGCACTCCCCCGGGACAGGGCTGGAACATTCAGTACTTC. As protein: CASSTPPGQGWNIQYF.

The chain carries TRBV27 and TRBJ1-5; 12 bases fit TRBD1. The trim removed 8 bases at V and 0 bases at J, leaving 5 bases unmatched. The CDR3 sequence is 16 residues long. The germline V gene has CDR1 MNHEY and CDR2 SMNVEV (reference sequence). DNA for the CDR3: TGTGCCAGCCGGGACAGGGGGCGCGTTAGCAATCAGCCCCAGCATTTT. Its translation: CASRDRGRVSNQPQHF.